This TCR beta chain appears in the sequencing data of a study of graft-versus-host responses after intestinal transplantation. Labeling with CFSE marked about 200,000 responder cells, which were plated with about 200,000 irradiated, violet-dye-labeled stimulator cells. Profiling relied on immunoSEQ multiplex PCR, and the TCRdb table lists in-frame clones only, not all of them. The data hold 20,000 to 25,000 clones, with 33% observed a single time. Findings of the study overall: The presence of high graft-versus-host to host-versus-graft clonal ratios in allografts characterized patients with graft-donor T cell macrochimerism. There was an association between peak levels of circulating GvH clones and early post-transplant HvG declines.

The CDR3 loop spans 14 amino acids. Trimming stripped 5 bases from V and 6 bases from J, with 16 bases between. Germline loops: CDR1 MNHEY, CDR2 SVGAGI. Sequencing was performed on alloreactive CD8+ T cells from a mixed lymphocyte reaction culture, taken before intestinal transplant. Subset here: CFSE-low proliferating T cells sorted from roughly 6-day pre-transplant mixed lymphocyte reaction (GvH or HvG direction). The J gene is TRBJ2-5, the V gene TRBV6-5; D call uncertain. This receptor was taken from a human patient who received an intestinal transplant. CDR3 DNA: TGTGCCAGCAGTGACCTGACGGCGGCGCAGACCCAGTACTTC. Protein: CASSDLTAAQTQYF.